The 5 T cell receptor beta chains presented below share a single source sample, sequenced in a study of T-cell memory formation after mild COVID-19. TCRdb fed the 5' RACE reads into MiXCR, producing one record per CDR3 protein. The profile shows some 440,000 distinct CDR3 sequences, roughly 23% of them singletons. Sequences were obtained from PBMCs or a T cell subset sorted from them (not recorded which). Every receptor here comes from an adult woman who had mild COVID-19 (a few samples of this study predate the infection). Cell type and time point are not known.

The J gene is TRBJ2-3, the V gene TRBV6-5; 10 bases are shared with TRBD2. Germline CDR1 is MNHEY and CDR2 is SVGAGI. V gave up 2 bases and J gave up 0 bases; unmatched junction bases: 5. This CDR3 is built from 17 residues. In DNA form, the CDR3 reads TGTGCCAGCAGTTACGAAGCGGGGGGGCCTAGCACAGATACGCAGTATTTT. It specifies CASSYEAGGPSTDTQYF.

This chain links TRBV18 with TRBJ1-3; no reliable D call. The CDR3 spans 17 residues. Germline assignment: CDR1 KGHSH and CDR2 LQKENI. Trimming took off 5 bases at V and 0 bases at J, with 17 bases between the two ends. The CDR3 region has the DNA TGTGCCAGCTCATCCTTCTCAACACGGAACTCTGGAAACACCATATATTTT. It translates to CASSSFSTRNSGNTIYF.

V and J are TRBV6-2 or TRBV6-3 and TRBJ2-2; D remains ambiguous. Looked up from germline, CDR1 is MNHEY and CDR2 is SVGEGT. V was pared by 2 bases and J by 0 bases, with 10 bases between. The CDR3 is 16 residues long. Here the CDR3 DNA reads TGTGCCAGCAGTTACCTCGGTGAGGCGAACACCGGGGAGCTGTTTTTT. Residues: CASSYLGEANTGELFF.

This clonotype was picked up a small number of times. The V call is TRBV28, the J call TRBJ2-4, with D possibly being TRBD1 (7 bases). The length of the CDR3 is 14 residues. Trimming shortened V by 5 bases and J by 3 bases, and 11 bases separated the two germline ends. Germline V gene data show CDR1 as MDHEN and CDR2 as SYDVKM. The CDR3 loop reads CASSPGGNKNIQYF. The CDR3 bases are TGTGCCAGCAGTCCAGGGGGGAACAAAAACATTCAGTACTTC.

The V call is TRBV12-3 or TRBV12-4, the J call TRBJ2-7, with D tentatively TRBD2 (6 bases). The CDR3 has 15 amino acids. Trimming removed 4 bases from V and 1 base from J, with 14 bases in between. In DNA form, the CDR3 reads TGTGCCAGCAGTTCCAGTAGCGGTTCATCCTACGAGCAGTACTTC. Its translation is CASSSSSGSSYEQYF.